This T cell receptor beta chain comes out of a study of response to subunit inactivated influenza vaccine. This clonotype was seen at least ten times. This CDR3 spans 13 amino acids. V shed 8 bases and J shed 2 bases, with 10 bases lying between them. TCRdb passed the RT-PCR reads through MiXCR, listing each CDR3 protein once. Among about half a million distinct CDR3 sequences listed, 9.5% to 12% were seen once. This TCR was recovered from a man aged 50-60 years who received an inactivated influenza vaccine. The specimen was PBMCs from blood, collected about 40 days after vaccination. The rearrangement links TRBV12-3 or TRBV12-4 to TRBJ1-5; D possibly corresponds to TRBD1 (6 bases). The CDR3 region has the DNA TGTGCCAGCTCAGCAGGGGGCAATCAGCCCCAGCATTTT. This translates into CASSAGGNQPQHF.